This T cell receptor beta chain originates from a study of cytomegalovirus exposure and HLA in healthy donors. The PCR made use of 60 Vbeta and 13 Jbeta primers. Profiled with immunoSEQ multiplex PCR; TCRdb holds only in-frame clones, not every one. The sample yields over 120,000 clones, around 73% seen once. This CDR3 has 15 amino acids. The V end lost 7 bases, the J end lost 5 bases, and 21 bases lay between the germline ends. CDR1 SGHRS and CDR2 YFSETQ come from the germline V gene. The clonotype was recovered from a female donor in good health and CMV-seronegative. This rearrangement joins TRBV5-1 to TRBJ1-1; a weak D match, TRBD1 (5 bases). Sequencing used PBMCs. This chain's CDR3 is CASHSWGRGRTEAFF. CDR3 nucleotides: TGCGCCAGCCACTCCTGGGGAAGGGGTCGTACTGAAGCTTTCTTT.